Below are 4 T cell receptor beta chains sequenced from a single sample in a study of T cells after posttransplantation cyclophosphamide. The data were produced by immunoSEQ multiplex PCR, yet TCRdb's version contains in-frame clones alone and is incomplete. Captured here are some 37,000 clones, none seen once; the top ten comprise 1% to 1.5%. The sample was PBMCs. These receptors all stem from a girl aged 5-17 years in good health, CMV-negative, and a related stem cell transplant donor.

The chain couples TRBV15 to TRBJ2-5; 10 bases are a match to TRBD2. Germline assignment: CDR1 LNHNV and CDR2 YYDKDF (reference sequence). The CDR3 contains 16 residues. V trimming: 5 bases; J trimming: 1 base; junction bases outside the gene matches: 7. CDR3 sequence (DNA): TGTGCCACCAGCTGGCGAGCGGGGGGGATCCAAGAGACCCAGTACTTC. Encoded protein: CATSWRAGGIQETQYF.

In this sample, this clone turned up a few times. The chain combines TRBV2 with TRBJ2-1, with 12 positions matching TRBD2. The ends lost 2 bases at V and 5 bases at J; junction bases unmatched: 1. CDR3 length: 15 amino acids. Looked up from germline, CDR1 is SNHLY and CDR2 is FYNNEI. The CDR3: CASSELAGGNNEQFF. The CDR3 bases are TGTGCCAGCAGTGAACTAGCGGGGGGGAACAATGAGCAGTTCTTC.

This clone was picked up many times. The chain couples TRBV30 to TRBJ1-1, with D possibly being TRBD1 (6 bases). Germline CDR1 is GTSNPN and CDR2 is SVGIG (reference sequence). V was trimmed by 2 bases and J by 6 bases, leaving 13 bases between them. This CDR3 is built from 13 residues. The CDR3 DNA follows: TGTGCCTGGAGTTCGACAGGCCTTTCTGAAGCTTTCTTT. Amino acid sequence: CAWSSTGLSEAFF.

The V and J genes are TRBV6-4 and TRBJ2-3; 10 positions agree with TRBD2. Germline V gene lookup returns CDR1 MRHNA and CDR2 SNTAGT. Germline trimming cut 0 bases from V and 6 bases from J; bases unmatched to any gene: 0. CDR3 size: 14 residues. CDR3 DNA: TGTGCCAGCAGTGACTCTAGCGGGGGGGATACGCAGTATTTT. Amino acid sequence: CASSDSSGGDTQYF.